This TCR beta chain was captured in a study of cytomegalovirus exposure and HLA in healthy donors. The PCR had 60 Vbeta and 13 Jbeta primers. Sequencing used immunoSEQ multiplex PCR; TCRdb keeps in-frame clones, though not all of them. The table shows approximately 150,000 clones, with roughly 76% occurring only once. A remark on this clone: What it binds is unknown.

CDR1 and CDR2 (germline): SNHLY, FYNNEI. The CDR3 is made up of 15 amino acids. V was trimmed by 0 bases and J by 0 bases, leaving 6 bases between them. Study conclusions and caveats: A later analysis showed TCR association rates differing by HLA locus, peaking at DRB1 and lowest at HLA-C.

The TCR originated in a woman aged 18-30 years in good health and CMV-seropositive. The chain recombines TRBV2 with TRBJ1-5; D ambiguous. Sequences were obtained from PBMCs. The CDR3 bases are TGTGCCAGCAGTGAAGCGACGGGTAGCAATCAGCCCCAGCATTTT. Protein: CASSEATGSNQPQHF.